This TCR beta chain was recorded in a study of OX40 agonist ivuxolimab in advanced cancers. This clone has just a few counts. The antigen is not known. Data came from immunoSEQ multiplex PCR; TCRdb stores just in-frame clones and leaves some out. The sample contains over 35,000 clones, roughly 90% of which appear only once. This CDR3 is built from 15 residues. The germline gives CDR1 SGHDT, CDR2 YYEEEE. With V trimmed by 3 bases and J by 2 bases, 7 bases remained unmatched. Patients were ruled out by autoimmune disease history or systemic immunosuppression. The study sampled blood at baseline, cycle 4 day 1, and cycle 7 day 1. Overall study findings and caveats: Expanded clones belonging to CD8+ T cells outnumbered, on average, those of CD4+.

The rearrangement uses TRBV5-6 and TRBJ2-7; 8 bases are shared with TRBD1. This sequence originates from an adult with an advanced solid tumor such as melanoma, head and neck, liver or kidney cancer. The source material was CD4+ or CD8+ T cells sorted from blood, sampled in a trial of the OX40 agonist ivuxolimab. The CDR3 nucleotides read TGTGCCAGCAGCTGGGGTGGACAGGGACCCTACGAGCAGTACTTC. It is translated as CASSWGGQGPYEQYF.